Listed below are T cell receptor beta chains from one sample, sequenced in a study of T cell responses to AZD1222 COVID-19 vaccine. Produced via immunoSEQ multiplex PCR; TCRdb's table is partial and in-frame only. The sample lists approximately 150,000 clones; about 90% were seen once. The source material was peripheral blood, sampled on day 0 of AZD1222 vaccination. Receptors originate from an adult in good health. CDR3s include the opening cysteine and the closing phenylalanine or tryptophan. The D gene is left open where the match is weak. Rows may omit the clone size; those that give it use once, few, many or a size class.

d_call	clone_size	v_call	j_call	cdr3_nt	cdr3_aa
NA	NA	TRBV12-3/TRBV12-4	TRBJ2-7	TGTGCCAGCAGAAGACAGGGGAGGGACGAGCAGTACTTC	CASRRQGRDEQYF
NA	NA	TRBV7-2	TRBJ1-4	TGTGCCAGCAGCTTAGTTGTTTTGAGGTCGGGTAATGAAAAACTGTTTTTT	CASSLVVLRSGNEKLFF
NA	NA	TRBV4-1	TRBJ2-7	TGCGCCAGCAGCCAAGTGGCAGGGATCGGCTACGAGCAGTACTTC	CASSQVAGIGYEQYF
NA	NA	TRBV24-1	TRBJ2-1	TGTGCCACCAGTGATTTGCAAATCGCCGGGGGAAGTGAGCAGTTCTTC	CATSDLQIAGGSEQFF
NA	NA	TRBV21-1	TRBJ2-1	TGTGCCAGCAGCAAAACAAAGACGGGCTATGAGCAGTTCTTC	CASSKTKTGYEQFF
NA	NA	TRBV6-5	TRBJ2-1	TGTGCCAGCAGTTACAAGTACTCCTACAATGAGCAGTTCTTC	CASSYKYSYNEQFF
NA	NA	TRBV4-3	TRBJ1-2	TGCGCCAGCAGCCAAGAAGTAACGGAACAGGGCATTATCGGTAGTTATGGCTACACCTTC	CASSQEVTEQGIIGSYGYTF
TRBD2	NA	TRBV30	TRBJ2-1	TGTGCGTCGGGGGACGGACTAGCGGGGAATGAGCAGTTCTTC	CASGDGLAGNEQFF
NA	NA	TRBV11-1	TRBJ1-1	TGTGCCAGCAGCCTGCGAGGCGCGACTGAAGCTTTCTTT	CASSLRGATEAFF
NA	NA	TRBV29-1	TRBJ1-1	TGCAGCATTCGAGATGGAAACACTGAAGCTTTCTTT	CSIRDGNTEAFF
NA	NA	TRBV25-1	TRBJ2-5	TGTGCCAGCAGTGAATTCGGACAGCAAGAGACCCAGTACTTC	CASSEFGQQETQYF
NA	NA	TRBV28	TRBJ2-3	TGTGCCAGCAGACCTTGGACGGTCGGGGCAGATACGCAGTATTTT	CASRPWTVGADTQYF
TRBD1	NA	TRBV29-1	TRBJ2-3	TGCAGCCCAGAGGGGACAGGGGATGATACGCAGTATTTT	CSPEGTGDDTQYF
TRBD2	NA	TRBV5-1	TRBJ2-3	TGCGCCAGCAGCCGGGGGGAGGGGCCCACAGATACGCAGTATTTT	CASSRGEGPTDTQYF
NA	NA	TRBV13	TRBJ2-7	TGTGCCAGCAGCGGGATAACCTACGAGCAGTACTTC	CASSGITYEQYF
TRBD1	NA	TRBV4-3	TRBJ1-4	TGCGCCAGCAGCCAACTCGGGACAGGGGATGAAAAACTGTTTTTT	CASSQLGTGDEKLFF
NA	NA	TRBV9	TRBJ1-1	TGTGCCAGCAGCGTAGCGGGAGGGGGCACTGAAGCTTTCTTT	CASSVAGGGTEAFF
TRBD1	NA	TRBV7-9	TRBJ1-2	TGTGCCAGCAGCTTATGGGACAGAGCTAACTATGGCTACACCTTC	CASSLWDRANYGYTF
TRBD1	few	TRBV5-5	TRBJ2-5	TGTGCCAGCAGCTACCGGACAGGGGAAGGGTTCCAAGAGACCCAGTACTTC	CASSYRTGEGFQETQYF
TRBD1	few	TRBV5-1	TRBJ1-6	TGCGCCAGCAGCTTGGTTCCGGCAGGGGGGAATTCACCCCTCCACTTT	CASSLVPAGGNSPLHF
TRBD2	NA	TRBV28	TRBJ2-1	TGTGCCAGCAGTTCCACGGGAGGGACTAGCGGGACTAACTCCTACAATGAGCAGTTCTTC	CASSSTGGTSGTNSYNEQFF
NA	NA	TRBV28	TRBJ1-5	TGTGCCAGCAGTTTGCACGGTCTTAATCAGCCCCAGCATTTT	CASSLHGLNQPQHF
TRBD1	NA	TRBV14	TRBJ2-5	TGTGCCAGCAGCCTTTGGACAGGGATCGAAGAGACCCAGTACTTC	CASSLWTGIEETQYF
NA	NA	TRBV30	TRBJ1-6	TGTGCCTGGACCAACCGCGGGGGCGCGATTAATTCACCCCTCCACTTT	CAWTNRGGAINSPLHF
TRBD1	NA	TRBV4-1	TRBJ1-5	TGCGCCAGCAGCCAAGATTTGGGGACAGGCCAGCCCCAGCATTTT	CASSQDLGTGQPQHF
NA	NA	TRBV28	TRBJ1-3	TGTGCCAGCAGTTTAGACTACCGGCAGGCCCCCTCTGGAAACACCATATATTTT	CASSLDYRQAPSGNTIYF
TRBD1	NA	TRBV27	TRBJ2-3	TGTGCCAGCAGTTACAGGGGGCGGCTGGGAGATACGCAGTATTTT	CASSYRGRLGDTQYF
NA	NA	TRBV7-2	TRBJ2-2	TGTGCCAGCAGGTCCCCTACTATGCGGGACACAGAGAACACCGGGGAGCTGTTTTTT	CASRSPTMRDTENTGELFF